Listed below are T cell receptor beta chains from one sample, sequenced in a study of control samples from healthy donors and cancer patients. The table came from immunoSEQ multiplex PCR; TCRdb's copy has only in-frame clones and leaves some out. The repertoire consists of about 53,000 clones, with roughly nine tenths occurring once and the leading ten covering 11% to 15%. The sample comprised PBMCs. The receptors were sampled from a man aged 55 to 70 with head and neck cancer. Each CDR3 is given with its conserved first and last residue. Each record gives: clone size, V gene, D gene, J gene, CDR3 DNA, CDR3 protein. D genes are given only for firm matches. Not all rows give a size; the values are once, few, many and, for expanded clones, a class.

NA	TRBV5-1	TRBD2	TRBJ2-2	TGCGCCAGCAGCCACGGACTAGCGGGAGGGACCGGGGAGCTGTTTTTT	CASSHGLAGGTGELFF
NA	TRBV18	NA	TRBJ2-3	TGTGCCAGCTCACCACCCGGAGGGGGCAGCGCAGATACGCAGTATTTT	CASSPPGGGSADTQYF
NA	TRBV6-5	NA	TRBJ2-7	TGTGCCAGCAGTTACGGGGGGCAGGCTTCCTACGAGCAGTACTTC	CASSYGGQASYEQYF
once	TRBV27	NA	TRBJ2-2	TGTGCCAGCAGGCGGCCAGGGTTGGGCGGGGAGCTGTTTTTT	CASRRPGLGGELFF
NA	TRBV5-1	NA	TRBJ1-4	TGCGCCAGCAGCGTAACAGGGACTAATGAAAAACTGTTTTTT	CASSVTGTNEKLFF
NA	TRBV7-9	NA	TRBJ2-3	TGTGCCAGCAGCCCAGGGCCGGCACCGGGACGGAGCACAGATACGCAGTATTTT	CASSPGPAPGRSTDTQYF
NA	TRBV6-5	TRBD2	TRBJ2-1	TGTGCCAGCAGGCGGACTAGCGACGAGCAGTTCTTC	CASRRTSDEQFF
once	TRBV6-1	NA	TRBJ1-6	TGTGCCAGCAGTGAGGGGCAGGATAATTCACCCCTCCACTTT	CASSEGQDNSPLHF
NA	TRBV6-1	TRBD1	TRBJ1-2	TGTGCCAGCAGTGACCTGGGACAGGGGGCTCGCTACACCTTC	CASSDLGQGARYTF
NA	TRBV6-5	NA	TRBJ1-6	TGTGCCAGCAGTTATGAGGGCCGTAATTCACCCCTCCACTTT	CASSYEGRNSPLHF
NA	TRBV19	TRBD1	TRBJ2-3	TGTGCCAGTAGTGAGACAGGGATAAGCACAGATACGCAGTATTTT	CASSETGISTDTQYF
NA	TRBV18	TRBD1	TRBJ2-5	TGTGCCAGCTCCCCCCGGACAGGGGGGTTTAGGGAGACCCAGTACTTC	CASSPRTGGFRETQYF
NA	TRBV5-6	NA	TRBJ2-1	TGTGCCAGCAGCTTGGATTCCCCTCTGAATGAGCAGTTCTTC	CASSLDSPLNEQFF
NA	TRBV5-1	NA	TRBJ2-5	TGCGCCAGCAGCTCTGGACAGTGGGAAGAGACCCAGTACTTC	CASSSGQWEETQYF
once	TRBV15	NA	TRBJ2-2	TGTGCCACCAGCAGAGGGAAAGGTCGGGGTGTCACCGGGGAGCTGTTTTTT	CATSRGKGRGVTGELFF
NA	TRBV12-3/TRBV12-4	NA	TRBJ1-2	TGTGCCAGCAGTTTAGATGAAGGAGGCTACACCTTC	CASSLDEGGYTF
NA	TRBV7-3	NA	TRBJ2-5	TGTGCCAGCAGCTTAGAACGCCAAGAGACCCAGTACTTC	CASSLERQETQYF
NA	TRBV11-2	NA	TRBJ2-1	TGTGCCAGCAGTAAACCTAGCTCCTACAATGAGCAGTTCTTC	CASSKPSSYNEQFF
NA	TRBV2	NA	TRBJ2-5	TGTGCCAGCAGTGGGGTGGGGGAGACCCAGTACTTC	CASSGVGETQYF
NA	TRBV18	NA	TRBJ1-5	TGTGCCAGCTCACCATCAGGACAGTTCGTTCCCCAGCATTTT	CASSPSGQFVPQHF
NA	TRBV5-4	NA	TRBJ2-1	TGTGCCAGCAGCTTGGGATGGCGAGAGCAGTTCTTC	CASSLGWREQFF
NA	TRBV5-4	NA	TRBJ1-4	TGTGCCAGCAGTTTGCAGGGTGCGAGTGAAAAACTGTTTTTT	CASSLQGASEKLFF
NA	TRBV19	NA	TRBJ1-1	TGTGCCAGTACAGGGCAGACGAACACTGAAGCTTTCTTT	CASTGQTNTEAFF
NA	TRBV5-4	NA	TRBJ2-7	TGTGCCAGCAGCTGGGACTTAACCTACGAGCAGTACTTC	CASSWDLTYEQYF
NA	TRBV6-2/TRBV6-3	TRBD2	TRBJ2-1	TGTGCCAGCAGTTACCTCCTAGCGGGATTCGATGAGCAGTTCTTC	CASSYLLAGFDEQFF
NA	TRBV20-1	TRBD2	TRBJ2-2	TGCAGTGCTAGTTCGGCGGGAGGGCATAGCGGGGAGCTGTTTTTT	CSASSAGGHSGELFF
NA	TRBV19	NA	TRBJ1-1	TGTGCCAGTAGTCGGAGGTCGAACACTGAAGCTTTCTTT	CASSRRSNTEAFF
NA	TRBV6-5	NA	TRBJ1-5	TGTGCCAGCAGCCCCGGGGGACGCAATCAGCCCCAGCATTTT	CASSPGGRNQPQHF
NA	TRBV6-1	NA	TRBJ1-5	TGTGCCAGCAGTGAAGCGAACAATCAGCCCCAGCATTTT	CASSEANNQPQHF
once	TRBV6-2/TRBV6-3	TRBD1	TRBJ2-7	TGTGCCAGCAGCCGGGGACAGGGTAACTACGAGCAGTACTTC	CASSRGQGNYEQYF
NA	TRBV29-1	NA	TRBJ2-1	TGCAGCGTTGAGGGAGGATACAATGAGCAGTTCTTC	CSVEGGYNEQFF
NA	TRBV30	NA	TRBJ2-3	TGTGCCTGGACGTCAGGAGTTCTGACAGATACGCAGTATTTT	CAWTSGVLTDTQYF
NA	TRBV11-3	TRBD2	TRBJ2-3	TGTGCCAGCAGCCGGGGGGGCCTCAGTACAGATACGCAGTATTTT	CASSRGGLSTDTQYF
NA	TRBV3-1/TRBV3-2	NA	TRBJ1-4	TGTGCCAGCAGCCAATCCGGAAAACTGTTTTTT	CASSQSGKLFF
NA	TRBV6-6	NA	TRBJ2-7	TGTGCCAGCAGTTACGGGGAAACCTACGAGCAGTACTTC	CASSYGETYEQYF
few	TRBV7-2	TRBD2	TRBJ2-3	TGTGCCAGCAGCTTAACTAGACTAGCGGGGCCTTCAAATACGCAGTATTTT	CASSLTRLAGPSNTQYF
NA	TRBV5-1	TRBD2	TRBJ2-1	TGCGCCAGCAGCACCAGGACTGGGGGGGACAATGAGCAGTTCTTC	CASSTRTGGDNEQFF
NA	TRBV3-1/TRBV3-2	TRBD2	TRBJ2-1	TGTGCCAGCAGCCAAGAACTAGCGGGGGTTCTCAATGAGCAGTTCTTC	CASSQELAGVLNEQFF
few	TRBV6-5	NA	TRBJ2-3	TGTGCCAGCAGTTCTCAGGCTAGCGCGGACACAGATACGCAGTATTTT	CASSSQASADTDTQYF
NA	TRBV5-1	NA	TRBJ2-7	TGCGCCAGCAGCTCAACTGGACCGGACAGTCCCCCCTACGAGCAGTACTTC	CASSSTGPDSPPYEQYF
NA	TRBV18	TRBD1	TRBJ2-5	TGTGCCAGCTCACCACTTGCGGGACAGGGGGAAGAGACCCAGTACTTC	CASSPLAGQGEETQYF
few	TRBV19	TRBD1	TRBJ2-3	TGTGCCAGTAGTCTGAACAGGGGCACTAGCACAGATACGCAGTATTTT	CASSLNRGTSTDTQYF
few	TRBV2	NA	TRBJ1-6	TGTGCCAGCAGTGAAAGTCAGGGGCGCAATTCACCCCTCCACTTT	CASSESQGRNSPLHF
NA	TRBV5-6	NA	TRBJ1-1	TGTGCCAGCAGCAAGGGACTCCAGAACACTGAAGCTTTCTTT	CASSKGLQNTEAFF
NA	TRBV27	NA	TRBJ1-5	TGTGCCAGCAGTTCGCGAAAGGGGGGGGCGGCTCGCAATCAGCCCCAGCATTTT	CASSSRKGGAARNQPQHF